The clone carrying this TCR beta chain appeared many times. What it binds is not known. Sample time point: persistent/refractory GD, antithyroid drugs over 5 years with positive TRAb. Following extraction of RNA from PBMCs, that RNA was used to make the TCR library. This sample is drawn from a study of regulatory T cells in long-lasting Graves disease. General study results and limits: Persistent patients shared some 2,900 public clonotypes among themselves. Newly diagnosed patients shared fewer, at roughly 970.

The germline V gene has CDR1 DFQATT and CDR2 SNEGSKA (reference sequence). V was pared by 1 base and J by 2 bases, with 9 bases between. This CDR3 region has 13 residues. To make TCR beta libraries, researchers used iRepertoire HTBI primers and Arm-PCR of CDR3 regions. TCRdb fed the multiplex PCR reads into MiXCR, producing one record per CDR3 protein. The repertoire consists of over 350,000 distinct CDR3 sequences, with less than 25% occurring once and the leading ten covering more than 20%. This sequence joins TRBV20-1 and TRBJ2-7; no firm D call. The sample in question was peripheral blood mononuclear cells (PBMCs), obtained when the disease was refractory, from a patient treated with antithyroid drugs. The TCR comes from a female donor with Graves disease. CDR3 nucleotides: TGCAGTGCTAGAGGGCCCATTGCCTACGAGCAGTACTTC. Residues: CSARGPIAYEQYF.